The TCR beta chain described here comes from a study of blood T cell repertoires in COVID-19. Study-level information: The study drew acute and convalescent COVID-19 samples from the United States, Italy and Spain. PBMCs, B-cell-depleted T cells, or T cells were the source of the cDNA or gDNA that made up the material.

Repertoires were generated with immunoSEQ multiplex PCR, while TCRdb's copy carries only in-frame clones and drops some. This sample has about 240,000 clones, with around 85% found just once. This clone came up a few times. Seattle researchers signed up patients amid active infection and tracked them longitudinally. CDR3 length: 13 amino acids. Trimming took off 7 bases at V and 6 bases at J, with 13 bases between the two ends. Looked up from germline, CDR1 is GTSNPN and CDR2 is SVGIG (reference sequence). Material: peripheral blood. This TCR was sampled from a man over 45 with COVID-19, enrolled during active disease. The chain is built from TRBV30 and TRBJ1-6; a weak D match, TRBD1 (5 bases). The CDR3 reads CAFTDKFNSPLHF. The DNA of the CDR3 is TGTGCCTTTACGGACAAATTTAATTCACCCCTCCACTTT.